The 30 T cell receptor beta chains below were found in one sample sequenced in a study of molecular identifiers for immune sequencing clone quantification. MiXCR, applied by TCRdb to the PCR reads, yields one record per CDR3 protein. Among 85,000 to 100,000 distinct CDR3 sequences listed, approximately 24% were seen once. The material sequenced was naive CD8+ T cells from blood, with Jurkat cell RNA spiked in. Specified subset: FACS-sorted CD8+CD4-CCR7+CD45RA+ naive T cells. These receptors all stem from a human donor in good health. Some libraries in this study had Jurkat cell RNA spiked in.

This chain links TRBV7-9 with TRBJ2-5, with unresolved D. The CDR3 runs to 15 residues. V was shortened by 5 bases and J by 0 bases, with 13 bases between the two germline ends. Per germline, CDR1 SEHNR and CDR2 FQNEAQ (reference sequence). The CDR3 loop reads CASSVRRMYQETQYF. CDR3 bases: TGTGCCAGCAGCGTACGACGGATGTACCAAGAGACCCAGTACTTC.

This clonotype was seen repeatedly, ten times or more. The J gene is TRBJ2-3, the V gene TRBV6-5, with D tentatively TRBD1 (6 bases). The V gene lost 5 bases and the J gene lost 3 bases, with 9 bases spanning the gap. CDR1 and CDR2 from the germline V gene are MNHEY and SVGAGI. This CDR3 has 13 amino acids. The CDR3 nucleotides are TGTGCCAGCAGTCAGGGGTTGACAGATACGCAGTATTTT. This encodes CASSQGLTDTQYF.

This sequence joins TRBV7-9 and TRBJ1-2; TRBD1 is a possible D gene (6 bases). Germline V CDR1 and CDR2: SEHNR, FQNEAQ (reference sequence). With 5 bases removed from V and 0 bases from J, the gap between germline ends came to 13 bases. CDR3 size: 15 residues. CDR3 residues: CASSQGHTSNYGYTF. In DNA, the CDR3 is TGTGCCAGCAGCCAGGGACATACCTCTAACTATGGCTACACCTTC.

This clonotype has just a few counts. Just one base apart from a much larger clone, this may be a read error. The V call is TRBV27, the J call TRBJ2-6; D remains unclear. V lost 4 bases to trimming and J lost 0 bases, with 4 bases between them. From germline, CDR1 is MNHEY and CDR2 SMNVEV (reference sequence). This CDR3 has 14 residues. This CDR3 reads CASSWVSGANVLTF. For the CDR3, the DNA is TGTGCCAGCAGTTGGGTCTCTGGGGCCAACGTCCTGACTTTC.

As to this clonotype: This may come from a read error, since a much larger clone is one base off. The chain is built from TRBV19 and TRBJ2-2; possible D gene TRBD2, 6 bases. CDR1 LNHDA and CDR2 SQIVND come from the germline V gene (reference sequence). The CDR3 has 12 residues. In nucleotides, the CDR3 is TGTGCCAGTAGTATGAGGGCCGGGGGGCTGTTTTTT. Protein: CASSMRAGGLFF. Using reference TRBV19 and TRBJ2-2 for the parts outside the CDR3, the full variable domain is DGGITQSPKYLFRKEGQNVTLSCEQNLNHDAMYWYRQDPGQGLRLIYYSQIVNDFQKGDIAEGYSVSREKKESFPLTVTSAQKNPTAFYLCASSMRAGGLFFGEGSRLTVL.

The table lists this clonotype with a few counts. The chain couples TRBV19 to TRBJ2-1, with 8 bases that match TRBD1. The CDR3 has 13 amino acids. The V and J ends lost 6 bases and 2 bases, in that order; junction bases with no gene match: 0. The germline V gene encodes CDR1 LNHDA and CDR2 SQIVND (reference sequence). The CDR3 DNA sequence: TGTGCCAGTAGACAGGGGGCCTACAATGAGCAGTTCTTC. It encodes CASRQGAYNEQFF.

This clonotype was counted many times. This chain connects TRBV6-5 to TRBJ2-7; D is perhaps TRBD2 (6 bases). This CDR3 has 14 residues. The ends were cut back, 4 bases at V and 7 bases at J, with 17 bases in the middle. Germline V lookup: CDR1 MNHEY, CDR2 SVGAGI. This chain's CDR3 is CASSWGVGSQEQYF. The CDR3 nucleotides are TGTGCCAGCAGTTGGGGGGTGGGCTCTCAAGAGCAGTACTTC.

This clonotype came up many times. The rearrangement links TRBV30 to TRBJ2-7; 7 nucleotides line up with TRBD1. The CDR3 has 14 residues. V shed 1 base and J 4 bases; nucleotides not matched to a gene: 7. Germline CDR1 and CDR2: GTSNPN and SVGIG (reference sequence). The CDR3 loop reads CAWSEGTAVYEQYF. The CDR3 DNA reads TGTGCCTGGAGTGAGGGGACAGCGGTTTACGAGCAGTACTTC.

This clonotype was seen only a few times. The chain has TRBV28 and TRBJ2-7; D gene unclear. The CDR3 is made up of 14 amino acids. Looked up from germline, CDR1 is MDHEN and CDR2 is SYDVKM. Trimming stripped 7 bases from V and 5 bases from J, with 18 bases between. CDR3 DNA sequence: TGTGCCAGCACAAAAAGGAACTTAGTGGACGAGCAGTACTTC. Its protein product is CASTKRNLVDEQYF.

This clonotype occurred many times. This chain links TRBV5-6 with TRBJ2-5; D is undetermined. The CDR3 is 14 residues long. Germline assignment: CDR1 SGHDT and CDR2 YYEEEE. V was clipped by 1 base and J by 4 bases, with 11 bases between them. The CDR3 sequence is CASSLLAEGETQYF. For the CDR3, the DNA is TGTGCCAGCAGCTTGTTGGCCGAAGGAGAGACCCAGTACTTC.

This clonotype appeared many times. The genes are TRBV7-9 and TRBJ1-2; TRBD1 agrees at 7 bases. This CDR3 has 14 residues. Germline V gene data show CDR1 as SEHNR and CDR2 as FQNEAQ (reference sequence). The junction had 9 bases not matched to a gene; V was cut back by 5 bases and J by 6 bases. In DNA, the CDR3 is TGTGCCAGCAGCCACACAGGGGAACGCGATGGCTACACCTTC. It yields the protein CASSHTGERDGYTF.

This clonotype was observed at least ten times. The chain couples TRBV5-1 to TRBJ1-1; D is perhaps TRBD1 (5 bases). This CDR3 has 13 amino acids. Germline V gene lookup returns CDR1 SGHRS and CDR2 YFSETQ. Trimming took off 0 bases at V and 6 bases at J, with 9 bases between the two ends. In DNA, the CDR3 is TGCGCCAGCAGCTTGGAGGGGTCGGCTGAAGCTTTCTTT. This encodes CASSLEGSAEAFF.

Concerning this clonotype: A much more abundant neighbour one base away suggests this may be a read error. This chain uses TRBV4-1 with TRBJ2-2; D is ambiguous. The germline V gene has CDR1 MGHRA and CDR2 YSYEKL. The CDR3 extends over 15 amino acids. This CDR3 is CASGHIQVNTGELFF. DNA of the CDR3: TGCGCCAGCGGCCATATCCAAGTGAACACCGGGGAGCTGTTTTTT.

This clonotype was detected many times. This rearrangement joins TRBV11-2 to TRBJ2-5; D is uncertain. This CDR3 contains 14 residues. V shed 2 bases and J shed 0 bases, with 7 bases lying between them. Germline lookup yields CDR1 SGHAT and CDR2 FQNNGV. CDR3 protein: CASSLSVNQETQYF. CDR3 bases: TGTGCCAGCAGCTTATCGGTCAACCAAGAGACCCAGTACTTC.

The table lists this clonotype with a few counts. The chain couples TRBV19 to TRBJ2-5; D may match TRBD1 or TRBD2 (6 bases each). With 5 bases removed from V and 4 bases from J, the gap between germline ends came to 11 bases. Germline V gene sequence: CDR1 LNHDA, CDR2 SQIVND (reference sequence). CDR3 length equals 13 residues. The CDR3 region has the DNA TGTGCCAGTAGTTTGGGGGGCGCAGAGACCCAGTACTTC. Translation: CASSLGGAETQYF.

The J gene is TRBJ2-1, the V gene TRBV5-1, with no clear D. Germline V gene data show CDR1 as SGHRS and CDR2 as YFSETQ. V lost 0 bases to trimming and J lost 8 bases, with 12 bases between them. The CDR3 loop spans 14 amino acids. CDR3 amino acids: CASSLAARADEQFF. The CDR3 DNA reads as TGCGCCAGCAGCTTGGCGGCTAGGGCCGATGAGCAGTTCTTC.

A remark on this clonotype: A much bigger clone sits one base away, suggesting this may be a read error. The conserved phenylalanine or tryptophan normally closing the CDR3 is absent here, so this likely arose from a read error. The rearrangement uses TRBV6-5 and TRBJ2-7, with D uncertain. The V end lost 2 bases, the J end lost 5 bases, and 7 bases lay between the germline ends. Germline V gives CDR1 MNHEY, CDR2 SVGAGI. The CDR3 extends over 12 amino acids. The CDR3 nucleotides read TGTGCCAGCAGTTACGGGCAGGACGAGCAGTACTCC. Translating it yields CASSYGQDEQYS.

The table lists this clonotype with many counts. V is TRBV20-1 and J is TRBJ2-2, with 11 bases aligning to TRBD2. V shed 0 bases and J 4 bases; nucleotides not matched to a gene: 7. CDR3 size: 17 residues. CDR1 DFQATT and CDR2 SNEGSKA come from the germline V gene (reference sequence). CDR3 residues: CSARDQSSGGFTGELFF. The CDR3, as DNA: TGCAGTGCTAGAGATCAATCTAGCGGGGGGTTCACCGGGGAGCTGTTTTTT.

As for this clonotype: This may arise from a read error, as a much more abundant clone is one base away. The chain uses TRBV4-1 and TRBJ2-7; D assignment may be TRBD1 or TRBD2 (5 bases each). This CDR3 region has 14 residues. CDR1 and CDR2 from the germline V gene are MGHRA and YSYEKL. The CDR3 DNA reads as TGCGCCAGCAGCCAAGATCGGGGCTCCTACGAGCAGCACTTC. Translated, it gives CASSQDRGSYEQHF.

The chain uses TRBV29-1 and TRBJ2-1; 11 positions agree with TRBD2. Germline loops: CDR1 SQVTM, CDR2 ANQGSEA. The ends lost 6 bases at V and 4 bases at J; junction bases unmatched: 8. There are 15 residues in the CDR3. The CDR3 DNA reads as TGCAGCGTCGCCCATAGCGGGAGGGTGTACAATGAGCAGTTCTTC. Protein: CSVAHSGRVYNEQFF.

Note on this clonotype: No conserved phenylalanine or tryptophan is present at the end of the CDR3, so a read error is the likely explanation. This chain connects TRBV12-3 or TRBV12-4 to TRBJ2-7, with D uncertain. The CDR3 length is 12 residues. With 5 bases removed from V and 3 bases from J, the gap between germline ends came to 8 bases. The CDR3, as DNA: TGTGCCAGCAGTCGCTTAATCTACGAGCAGTACTCC. Amino acids: CASSRLIYEQYS.

This clonotype was recorded once. The chain employs TRBV5-3 and TRBJ2-7, with D perhaps assigned TRBD1 or TRBD2 (5 bases each). TRBV5-3 is marked as an open reading frame, function uncertain. CDR3 length equals 14 residues. CDR3 coding DNA: TGTGCGAGCAGCCCATACGGGACGAACTACGAGCAGTACTTC. Translated, it gives CASSPYGTNYEQYF.

Notes on this clonotype: This may stem from a read error, because a much larger clone lies one nucleotide away. Given the absence of the conserved phenylalanine or tryptophan at the CDR3 end, a read error is likely. The V and J genes are TRBV9 and TRBJ2-3; D remains unclear. CDR3 length: 13 amino acids. The germline CDR1 and CDR2 sequences are SGDLS and YYNGEE. Trimming took 0 bases from V and 4 from J, leaving 6 bases between them. The CDR3 sequence is CASSVVSSDTQYS. In nucleotides, the CDR3 is TGTGCCAGCAGCGTAGTCAGTTCAGATACGCAGTATTCT.

The chain combines TRBV30 with TRBJ1-1; D is undetermined. V gave up 0 bases and J gave up 0 bases, with 8 bases separating them. The CDR3 consists of 14 residues. Germline V gene lookup returns CDR1 GTSNPN and CDR2 SVGIG (reference sequence). The CDR3 DNA is TGTGCCTGGAGTGTCATACAGCTGAACACTGAAGCTTTCTTT. Protein product: CAWSVIQLNTEAFF. The full variable domain, rest sourced from reference TRBV30 and TRBJ1-1, is SQTIHQWPATLVQPVGSPLSLECTVEGTSNPNLYWYRQAAGRGLQLLFYSVGIGQISSEVPQNLSASRPQDRQFILSSKKLLLSDSGFYLCAWSVIQLNTEAFFGQGTRLTVV.

This clonotype was counted at least ten times. This chain connects TRBV7-9 to TRBJ2-7, with 11 positions matching TRBD2. After removal of 5 bases from V and 0 bases from J, the junction contained 6 bases not matched to a gene. CDR3 length: 16 amino acids. Germline assignment: CDR1 SEHNR and CDR2 FQNEAQ (reference sequence). Written as DNA, the CDR3 is TGTGCCAGCAGCCCGTCGACTAGCGGGAACTCCTACGAGCAGTACTTC. This codes for CASSPSTSGNSYEQYF.

Concerning this clonotype: A much more abundant neighbour one base away suggests this may be a read error. The conserved phenylalanine or tryptophan is not found at the CDR3 terminus, so this likely reflects a read error. The rearrangement uses TRBV25-1 and TRBJ1-1, with a tentative D call TRBD1 (6 bases). The CDR3 spans 13 residues. Trimming left V 4 bases short and J 5 bases short, with 11 bases between. The V gene's germline CDR1 is MGHDK and CDR2 SYGVNS. CDR3 sequence: CASSVGQGTEAFL. The CDR3 DNA is TGTGCCAGCAGTGTGGGGCAGGGGACTGAAGCTTTCCTT.

This clonotype showed up many times. The CDR3 nucleotides read TGCAGCGTCTTGGGGGGTTACGAGCAGTACTTC. Protein sequence: CSVLGGYEQYF. V gene TRBV29-1 combines with J gene TRBJ2-7, with D tentatively TRBD2 (6 bases). The CDR3 totals 11 residues. Germline lookup yields CDR1 SQVTM and CDR2 ANQGSEA. The V end was cut by 6 bases, the J end by 4 bases, with 10 bases between.

This clonotype was seen repeatedly, ten times or more. This chain connects TRBV6-5 to TRBJ1-2; 9 bases agree with TRBD1. The CDR3 extends over 16 amino acids. The V and J ends lost 1 base and 10 bases, in that order; junction bases with no gene match: 13. Germline V gives CDR1 MNHEY, CDR2 SVGAGI. The CDR3 loop reads CASSYYFTGGEDDYTF. The CDR3 bases are TGTGCCAGCAGTTACTATTTTACAGGGGGCGAAGATGACTACACCTTC.

V is TRBV3-1 and J is TRBJ2-5; the match to TRBD1 covers 8 bases. The CDR3 is 16 amino acids. After removal of 1 base from V and 2 bases from J, the junction contained 6 bases not matched to a gene. The V gene's germline CDR1 is LGHDT and CDR2 YNNKEL (reference sequence). DNA for the CDR3: TGTGCCAGCAGCCAAGCGCCAGGGGGCCTTCAAGAGACCCAGTACTTC. It specifies CASSQAPGGLQETQYF.

This clonotype was counted a few times. A read error may produce the germline difference seen at one junction end. The V and J genes are TRBV5-3 and TRBJ2-1, with TRBD2 as a possible D gene (6 bases). TRBV5-3 is annotated as an ORF whose role is uncertain. CDR3 length: 15 residues. The CDR3 spells CASSFPGVGYNEQFF. The CDR3 region has the DNA TGTGCCAGCAGCTTCCCGGGGGTGGGCTACAATGAGCAGTTCTTC.